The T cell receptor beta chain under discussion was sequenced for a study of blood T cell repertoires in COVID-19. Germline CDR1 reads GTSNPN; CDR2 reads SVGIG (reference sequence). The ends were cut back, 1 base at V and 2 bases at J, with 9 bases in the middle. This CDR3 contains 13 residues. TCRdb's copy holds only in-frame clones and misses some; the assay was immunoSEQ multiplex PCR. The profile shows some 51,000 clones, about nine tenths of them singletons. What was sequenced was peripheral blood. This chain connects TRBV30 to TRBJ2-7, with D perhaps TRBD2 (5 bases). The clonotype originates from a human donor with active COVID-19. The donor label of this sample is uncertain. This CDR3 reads CAWSAEVAYEQYF. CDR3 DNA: TGTGCCTGGAGTGCGGAGGTCGCCTACGAGCAGTACTTC.